This paragraph covers one T cell receptor beta chain sequence. This specimen comes from a study of blood T cell repertoires in COVID-19. Using immunoSEQ multiplex PCR, the repertoire was profiled, and TCRdb retains in-frame clones only, with some absent. The sample includes 190,000 or so clones, roughly 80% seen only once; the top ten take around 0.93%. Germline V CDR1 and CDR2: SGHTA, FQGTGA. The V gene lost 5 bases and the J gene lost 1 base, with 8 bases spanning the gap. The CDR3 totals 13 residues. The receptor comes from a man aged 55 to 69 with COVID-19, enrolled during active disease. The chain combines TRBV7-3 with TRBJ1-1; D gene unclear. Sequences were obtained from peripheral blood. CDR3 residues: CASSPEGNTEAFF. CDR3 in DNA: TGTGCCAGCAGCCCCGAGGGGAACACTGAAGCTTTCTTT.